This TCR beta chain was sequenced in a study of shared T cell receptors in the human thymus. Data came from immunoSEQ multiplex PCR; TCRdb stores just in-frame clones and leaves some out. Of 550,000 to 800,000 clones listed, approximately 83% are singletons. Germline loops: CDR1 SGHRS, CDR2 YFSETQ. J gave up 3 bases and V 2 bases, and 8 bases lay outside the gene matches. The CDR3 length is 15 residues. This sample also belongs to another study, concerning human thymus T cells.

This sequence was found in a girl under three years old with a congenital heart defect. V gene TRBV5-1 combines with J gene TRBJ2-7; 7 bases match TRBD1. Sequences were obtained from thymocytes. The CDR3 here is CASSFWPGQFYEQYF. DNA for the CDR3: TGCGCCAGCAGCTTTTGGCCGGGACAGTTCTACGAGCAGTACTTC.